Below, 27 T cell receptor beta chains from the same sample are listed, as sequenced in a study of cytotoxic CD8 clonotypes in ibrutinib-treated CLL. The data were produced by immunoSEQ multiplex PCR, yet TCRdb's version contains in-frame clones alone and is incomplete. Of over 45,000 clones listed, 55% to 70% are singletons. This sample comprised PBMCs, obtained after 24 months of ibrutinib treatment. These receptors came from a human donor with chronic lymphocytic leukemia.

This clone was counted between two and nine times. The rearrangement joins TRBV6-1 to TRBJ2-7, with D unclear. The V and J ends lost 4 bases and 3 bases respectively, with 7 bases between them. This CDR3 is built from 12 residues. Looked up from germline, CDR1 is MNHNS and CDR2 is SASEGT. DNA of the CDR3: TGTGCCAGCAGTGGACTGGACTACGAGCAGTACGTC. Amino acid sequence: CASSGLDYEQYV.

The V call is TRBV6-5, the J call TRBJ1-2; 12 bases match TRBD1. The CDR3 has 15 amino acids. V gave up 7 bases and J gave up 8 bases; unmatched junction bases: 11. The germline V gene has CDR1 MNHEY and CDR2 SVGAGI. The DNA of the CDR3 is TGTGCCAGCAAACCGGGACAGGGGGCGCGGGAAGGCTACACCTTC. It yields the protein CASKPGQGAREGYTF.

CDR3 nucleotides: TGTGCCAGCAGCGTAGCGGGAGATGCGACCCAGTACTTC. It is translated as CASSVAGDATQYF. This rearrangement joins TRBV9 to TRBJ2-5, with a tentative D call TRBD2 (6 bases). There are 13 residues in the CDR3. V was pared by 0 bases and J by 7 bases, with 10 bases between. CDR1 and CDR2 from the germline V gene are SGDLS and YYNGEE.

V is TRBV28 and J is TRBJ1-3; unclear D gene. The V gene's germline CDR1 is MDHEN and CDR2 SYDVKM. The CDR3 contains 10 residues. V dropped 2 bases and J dropped 8 bases, with 1 base sitting between them. The CDR3 bases are TGTGCCAGCAGTTTAGACACCATATATTTT. It is translated as CASSLDTIYF.

This clone was seen a few times. CDR3 sequence: CASRSVGNSPLHF. The CDR3 coding sequence is TGTGCCAGTCGCAGCGTAGGAAATTCACCCCTCCACTTT. The V call is TRBV19, the J call TRBJ1-6, with no clear D. Trimming removed 8 bases from V and 7 bases from J, with 12 bases in between. Germline V gene data show CDR1 as LNHDA and CDR2 as SQIVND (reference sequence). This CDR3 contains 13 residues.

CDR3 sequence reads: CASSPGHQRDEQFF. The CDR3 DNA follows: TGCGCCAGCAGCCCGGGCCATCAAAGAGATGAGCAGTTCTTC. The chain combines TRBV4-1 with TRBJ2-1; D is uncertain. Germline V gene lookup returns CDR1 MGHRA and CDR2 YSYEKL. V lost 4 bases and J lost 8, with 15 bases in between. The CDR3 length is 14 residues.

V usage is TRBV2 and J usage is TRBJ1-2; TRBD1 might be the D (5 bases). V was trimmed by 6 bases and J by 8 bases, leaving 19 bases between them. Germline V CDR1 and CDR2: SNHLY, FYNNEI. The CDR3 is made up of 14 amino acids. The CDR3 is CASRAGTNPRGYTF. The DNA of the CDR3 is TGTGCCAGCAGGGCGGGGACGAACCCCCGGGGCTACACCTTC.

As regards this clone: This sample includes further DNA sequences coding for the same CDR3. The rearrangement joins TRBV20-1 to TRBJ2-5, with a possible D match to TRBD2 (6 bases). The length of the CDR3 is 11 residues. CDR1 and CDR2 from the germline V gene are DFQATT and SNEGSKA (reference sequence). In DNA, the CDR3 is TGCGGGGGACTGGACCAAGAGACCCAGTACTTC. Residues: CGGLDQETQYF.

This clone was counted between two and nine times. The chain carries TRBV19 and TRBJ2-5, with D unresolved. Trimming left V 2 bases short and J 5 bases short, with 9 bases between. The germline gives CDR1 LNHDA, CDR2 SQIVND (reference sequence). The CDR3 loop spans 13 amino acids. The CDR3 sequence: CASSIRALETQYF. Here the CDR3 DNA reads TGTGCCAGTAGTATAAGGGCTTTGGAGACCCAGTACTTC.

This sequence joins TRBV6-1 and TRBJ1-2; the match to TRBD1 covers 10 bases. The CDR3 is 14 amino acids. With V trimmed by 2 bases and J by 9 bases, 6 bases remained unmatched. Per the germline V gene, CDR1 is MNHNS and CDR2 is SASEGT. The CDR3 nucleotides are TGTGCCAGCAGTGAATTGGGACAGGGGATTAGCTACACCTTC. Translation gives CASSELGQGISYTF.

The J gene is TRBJ1-2, the V gene TRBV19; tentatively, D is TRBD1 (5 bases). Germline loops: CDR1 LNHDA, CDR2 SQIVND (reference sequence). Trimming stripped 1 base from V and 8 bases from J, with 8 bases between. This CDR3 is built from 12 residues. The CDR3 DNA sequence: TGTGCCAGTAGTATAGGTCAGGGCGGCTACACCTTC. It specifies CASSIGQGGYTF.

This clone was seen a single time. The chain is built from TRBV6-1 and TRBJ1-2; D is perhaps TRBD1 (6 bases). CDR3 size: 15 residues. The germline V and J ends were trimmed by 8 bases and 5 bases, with 21 bases remaining between them. The germline V gene encodes CDR1 MNHNS and CDR2 SASEGT. The CDR3 spells CASFAPRPGAYGYTF. The CDR3 DNA follows: TGTGCCAGCTTTGCACCCCGACCAGGGGCTTATGGCTACACCTTC.

This clone has only a few counts. The gene calls are TRBV6-1 and TRBJ2-6; D is perhaps TRBD1 (6 bases). The V end lost 2 bases, the J end lost 4 bases, and 12 bases lay between the germline ends. This CDR3 comprises 16 residues. Germline V gives CDR1 MNHNS, CDR2 SASEGT. CDR3 sequence (DNA): TGTGCCAGCAGTGAAACAGGGCACGTCGGGGCCAACGTCCTGACTTTC. It is translated as CASSETGHVGANVLTF.

This clone showed up just a few times. The chain carries TRBV7-6 and TRBJ1-3; no firm D call. The CDR3 has 16 amino acids. Germline CDR1 reads SGHVS; CDR2 reads FNYEAQ. V lost 1 base and J lost 2, with 12 bases in between. The CDR3 reads CASSLDSWAAGNTIYF. The CDR3 DNA follows: TGTGCCAGCAGCTTAGATTCTTGGGCAGCTGGAAACACCATATATTTT.

This clone was detected only a few times. The rearrangement joins TRBV28 to TRBJ1-2, with D possibly being TRBD1 (5 bases). Germline V CDR1 and CDR2: MDHEN, SYDVKM. Between the trimmed V and J ends, which lost 7 bases and 1 base, there was a span of 13 bases. CDR3 size: 14 residues. In DNA, the CDR3 is TGTGCCAGCACTCCAACAGGATATAACTATGGCTACACCTTC. It encodes CASTPTGYNYGYTF.

V gene TRBV27 combines with J gene TRBJ2-1, with D possibly matching TRBD1 (6 bases). The CDR3 consists of 11 residues. Trimming removed 7 bases at V and 7 bases at J, with 8 bases between. Germline V CDR1 and CDR2: MNHEY, SMNVEV (reference sequence). The CDR3 sequence: CASIGGNEQFF. The DNA for the CDR3 is TGTGCCAGCATAGGGGGAAATGAGCAGTTCTTC.

This rearrangement joins TRBV7-9 to TRBJ1-1; perhaps TRBD1 as D (5 bases). In germline, CDR1 is SEHNR, CDR2 FQNEAQ (reference sequence). The CDR3 is 12 residues long. Deletions cut 5 bases from V and 10 bases from J, with 14 bases between. The CDR3 sequence is CASSTNPGVAFF. DNA for the CDR3: TGTGCCAGCAGCACTAACCCGGGGGTAGCTTTCTTT.

This chain links TRBV15 with TRBJ1-1, with TRBD1 matching over 9 bases. The V and J ends lost 3 bases and 5 bases, in that order; junction bases with no gene match: 13. Germline V gene sequence: CDR1 LNHNV, CDR2 YYDKDF (reference sequence). The CDR3 covers 17 residues. The CDR3, as DNA: TGTGCCACCAGCAGCCGGGACAGGGATAGGGCCGGGACTGAAGCTTTCTTT. Its protein is CATSSRDRDRAGTEAFF.

This clone came up many times. CDR3 residues: CASTRGLNYGYTF. The DNA of the CDR3 is TGTGCCAGTACTCGGGGATTAAACTATGGCTACACCTTC. The gene calls are TRBV19 and TRBJ1-2; D is unresolved. V shed 7 bases and J shed 2 bases, with 11 bases lying between them. This CDR3 contains 13 residues. Germline lookup yields CDR1 LNHDA and CDR2 SQIVND (reference sequence).

The chain links TRBV5-1 to TRBJ2-7, with 9 bases that match TRBD2. This CDR3 has 16 residues. With V trimmed by 0 bases and J by 2 bases, 6 bases remained unmatched. Germline V gene data show CDR1 as SGHRS and CDR2 as YFSETQ. The CDR3: CASSLALTSGTYEQYF. The CDR3 DNA sequence: TGCGCCAGCAGCTTGGCCTTGACTAGCGGTACCTACGAGCAGTACTTC.

V is TRBV12-2 and J is TRBJ2-6; TRBD2 is the table's D call, not checked against the DNA. TRBV12-2 is a listed pseudogene. The CDR3 sequence is 15 residues long. In nucleotides, the CDR3 is TGTGCAAGTCGCCTTAGAAATAGTGGGGCCAACGTCCTGACTTTC. Its translation is CASRLRNSGANVLTF.

This clone appeared a few times. In nucleotides, the CDR3 is TGTGCCAGCAGCTTAACCTCACTAGCGGGAGGCAATGAGCAGTTCTTC. This codes for CASSLTSLAGGNEQFF. The gene calls are TRBV7-9 and TRBJ2-1; 12 bases agree with TRBD2. CDR1 and CDR2 from the germline V gene are SEHNR and FQNEAQ (reference sequence). The CDR3 length is 16 residues. J lost 6 bases, V lost 2 bases, and 5 bases had no gene match.

This clone was picked up a small number of times. V usage is TRBV27 and J usage is TRBJ2-2; D may match TRBD1 or TRBD2 (5 bases each). The V end was cut by 3 bases, the J end by 5 bases, with 7 bases between. The CDR3 covers 13 residues. Germline V gene data show CDR1 as MNHEY and CDR2 as SMNVEV (reference sequence). CDR3 coding DNA: TGTGCCAGCAGTTTCTGGGGGACCGGGGAGCTGTTTTTT. Its translation is CASSFWGTGELFF.

The CDR3 coding sequence is TGTGCCAGCAGCGTCCCCAGTCGAGAGAACAATGAGCAGTTCTTC. Encoded protein: CASSVPSRENNEQFF. The chain employs TRBV7-9 and TRBJ2-1; D call uncertain. This CDR3 has 15 residues. Per germline, CDR1 SEHNR and CDR2 FQNEAQ (reference sequence). V dropped 5 bases and J dropped 5 bases, with 16 bases sitting between them.

This clone is classed as medium-sized. The chain carries TRBV28 and TRBJ1-1, with D perhaps matching TRBD1 (5 bases). The CDR3 sequence is 14 residues long. V lost 7 bases and J lost 1, with 13 bases in between. Germline values: CDR1 MDHEN, CDR2 SYDVKM. The CDR3 loop reads CASTSGGSNTEAFF. The CDR3 bases are TGTGCCAGCACCTCTGGGGGATCGAACACTGAAGCTTTCTTT.

This clone has a handful of counts. CDR3 sequence (DNA): TGTGCCTGGAGTGTCGGGGCAAGCTCCTACAATGAGCAGTTCTTC. Translation gives CAWSVGASSYNEQFF. The chain has TRBV30 and TRBJ2-1; D might be TRBD1 or TRBD2, each matching 5 bases. CDR3 length equals 15 residues. Germline V lookup: CDR1 GTSNPN, CDR2 SVGIG (reference sequence). V was cut by 0 bases and J by 0 bases, with 9 bases left in between.

Turning to this clone: The junction and the germline gene differ at one end; a read error may be behind it. The V and J genes are TRBV10-3 and TRBJ1-2; D remains unclear. The CDR3 consists of 15 residues. Germline V lookup: CDR1 ENHRY, CDR2 SYGVKD. The CDR3 reads CASSYSPLHSYGYTF. For the CDR3, the DNA is TGTGCCAGCAGTTACTCCCCCCTACATAGCTATGGCTACACCTTC.